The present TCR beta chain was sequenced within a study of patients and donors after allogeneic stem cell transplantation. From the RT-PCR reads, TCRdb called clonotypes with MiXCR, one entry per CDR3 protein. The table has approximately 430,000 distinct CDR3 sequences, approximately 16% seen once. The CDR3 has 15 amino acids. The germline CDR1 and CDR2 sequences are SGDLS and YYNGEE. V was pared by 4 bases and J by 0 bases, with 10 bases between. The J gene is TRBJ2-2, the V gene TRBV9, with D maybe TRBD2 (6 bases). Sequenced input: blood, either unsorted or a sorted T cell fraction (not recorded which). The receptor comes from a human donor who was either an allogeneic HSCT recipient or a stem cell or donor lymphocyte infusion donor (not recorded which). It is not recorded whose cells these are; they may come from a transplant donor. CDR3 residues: CASSRLASNTGELFF. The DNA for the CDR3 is TGTGCCAGCAGCAGGCTAGCGTCGAACACCGGGGAGCTGTTTTTT.